This TCR beta chain comes out of a study of T cells in Graves' hyperthyroidism and ophthalmopathy. Turning to the study itself: Initial diagnosis, before any treatment, was when peripheral blood was collected.

Trimming cost V 4 bases and J 3 bases, with 9 bases left between them. This CDR3 contains 13 residues. Germline CDR1 reads GTSNPN; CDR2 reads SVGIG (reference sequence). Study results and limitations: Most thyroid clonotypes with frequency above 0.001 were detected in blood. Ophthalmopathy stood apart from stable hyperthyroidism in a 13 V-J model.

TCR beta CDR3 region amplification was performed from RNA transcripts. Researchers ran a first-round RT-PCR on the TCR CDR3 using the HTBI primer set. TCRdb ran MiXCR on the multiplex PCR reads and lists one entry per CDR3 protein. Of about 480,000 distinct CDR3 sequences listed, roughly 22% are singletons. As for this clonotype: Antigen unknown.

The V call is TRBV30, the J call TRBJ1-4; D is uncertain. Sequenced: blood. This clonotype was sampled from a woman between 65 and 79 years old with Graves' ophthalmopathy. CDR3 amino acids: CAWTRVSNEKLFF. The CDR3 DNA follows: TGTGCCTGGACTCGGGTGTCTAATGAAAAACTGTTTTTT. The whole variable domain, filled in from reference TRBV30 and TRBJ1-4, reads SQTIHQWPATLVQPVGSPLSLECTVEGTSNPNLYWYRQAAGRGLQLLFYSVGIGQISSEVPQNLSASRPQDRQFILSSKKLLLSDSGFYLCAWTRVSNEKLFFGSGTQLSVL.